This T cell receptor beta chain was profiled in a study of blood T cell repertoires in COVID-19. The overall study: The samples span acute and convalescent COVID-19 from the United States, Italy and Spain. T cells, B-cell-depleted T cells, or PBMCs provided the cDNA or gDNA that served as material.

Original processing notes: Amplified reference gene primers provided the basis for estimating nucleated cell counts. The protocol was immunoSEQ multiplex PCR, while the TCRdb copy is restricted to in-frame clones and leaves out a portion. The V and J calls and clone size are taken from that table; D and trimming were inferred from the DNA. The repertoire has roughly 190,000 clones, 94% of them found once; the top ten carry 0.7% to 0.8%. Germline CDR1 reads MRHNA; CDR2 reads SNTAGT. Unmatched junction bases numbered 9, after V lost 8 bases and J lost 7 bases. The CDR3 runs to 14 residues. Source material: peripheral blood. This sequence joins TRBV6-4 and TRBJ1-4, with TRBD1 matching 8 bases. The sequence came from a man aged 25 to 45 with COVID-19, enrolled during active disease. CDR3: CASRPDRASEKLFF. The CDR3 nucleotides read TGTGCCAGCCGCCCGGACAGGGCAAGTGAAAAACTGTTTTTT.